This entry lists 6 T cell receptor beta chains sequenced from one sample in a study of T cell changes during pregnancy in multiple sclerosis. TCRdb keeps only in-frame clones here, not all; method: immunoSEQ multiplex PCR. The sample carries around 34,000 clones, around 91% recorded once. Sequenced material: CD4+ T cells from peripheral blood mononuclear cells, taken in the second trimester of pregnancy. Receptor source: a female donor with multiple sclerosis, enrolled in a pregnancy study.

The chain carries TRBV10-3 and TRBJ2-1; 8 nucleotides align to TRBD2. The CDR3 is 14 residues long. CDR1 and CDR2 from the germline V gene are ENHRY and SYGVKD. V lost 4 bases and J lost 5; bases outside the gene matches: 4. The DNA for the CDR3 is TGTGCCATCAGTGTTACTAGCGGAAACAATGAGCAGTTCTTC. Its protein product is CAISVTSGNNEQFF.

The genes are TRBV6-5 and TRBJ1-1, with TRBD1 identical over 7 bases. Germline V CDR1 and CDR2: MNHEY, SVGAGI. J gave up 4 bases and V 7 bases, and 9 bases lay outside the gene matches. This CDR3 region has 14 residues. CDR3 protein: CASTATGPTTEAFF. The CDR3 bases are TGTGCCAGCACCGCGACAGGGCCAACCACTGAAGCTTTCTTT.

The chain couples TRBV11-3 to TRBJ1-1; 9 bases align to TRBD1. Unmatched junction bases numbered 11, after V lost 3 bases and J lost 3 bases. The CDR3 covers 17 residues. Germline CDR1 reads SGHNT; CDR2 reads YENEEA. The CDR3 region has the DNA TGTGCCAGCAGCTTGGACGGGACAGGGAGAGTTGACACTGAAGCTTTCTTT. Translation gives CASSLDGTGRVDTEAFF.

The gene calls are TRBV7-6 and TRBJ2-5, with D perhaps TRBD1 (5 bases). Germline V gene data show CDR1 as SGHVS and CDR2 as FNYEAQ. Deletions cut 5 bases from V and 5 bases from J, with 12 bases between. The CDR3 is 13 amino acids. This chain's CDR3 is CASSQRQPETQYF. CDR3 nucleotide sequence: TGTGCCAGCAGCCAAAGACAGCCCGAGACCCAGTACTTC.

J is TRBJ2-4 and V is TRBV7-2; 11 nucleotides align to TRBD2. Per germline, CDR1 SGHTA and CDR2 FQGNSA. The V segment lost 1 base and the J segment 8 bases; nucleotides outside the gene matches: 13. The CDR3 runs 18 residues. CDR3 nucleotide sequence: TGTGCCAGCAGCTTAGAGGGCCCCGGGGTAGCGGGAGGGGACATTCAGTACTTC. This codes for CASSLEGPGVAGGDIQYF. Using reference TRBV7-2 and TRBJ2-4 for the parts outside the CDR3, the full variable domain is GAGVSQSPSNKVTEKGKDVELRCDPISGHTALYWYRQSLGQGLEFLIYFQGNSAPDKSGLPSDRFSAERTGGSVSTLTIQRTQQEDSAVYLCASSLEGPGVAGGDIQYFGAGTRLSVL.

V gene TRBV6-5 combines with J gene TRBJ1-5; 7 bases are shared with TRBD1. The V segment lost 6 bases and the J segment 2 bases; nucleotides outside the gene matches: 7. In germline, CDR1 is MNHEY, CDR2 SVGAGI. The CDR3 has 15 amino acids. CDR3 amino acids: CASSLTGFGNQPQHF. Written as DNA, the CDR3 is TGTGCCAGCAGCCTGACAGGGTTTGGCAATCAGCCCCAGCATTTT.